One and the same sample provided the 32 T cell receptor beta chains below, sequenced in a study of blood T cell dynamics during melanoma immunotherapy. Libraries were prepared by immunoSEQ multiplex PCR; TCRdb keeps only in-frame clonotypes and omits some of them. Here the sample spans about 13,000 clones, roughly nine tenths being singletons. The time point: pre-treatment baseline. The sequencing used blood, collected from a patient treated with checkpoint blockade. These receptors all stem from a human donor with melanoma.

Regarding this clone: The sample carries other DNA sequences with the same CDR3. V usage is TRBV27 and J usage is TRBJ2-3, with D possibly matching TRBD1 (5 bases). The CDR3 length is 14 residues. Trimming pared 9 bases from V and 6 bases from J, leaving 19 bases between. The V gene's germline CDR1 is MNHEY and CDR2 SMNVEV (reference sequence). CDR3 protein: CASTLVAGWDTQYF. In nucleotides, the CDR3 is TGTGCCAGTACCCTAGTGGCAGGGTGGGATACGCAGTATTTT.

The chain recombines TRBV7-2 with TRBJ2-7, with TRBD1 matching over 10 bases. The ends lost 5 bases at V and 4 bases at J; junction bases unmatched: 8. Germline-derived CDR1 and CDR2 are SGHTA and FQGNSA. This CDR3 spans 15 amino acids. The CDR3 DNA sequence: TGTGCCAGCAGCGGTCGCGACAGGGGGCAATACGAGCAGTACTTC. Amino acids: CASSGRDRGQYEQYF.

V gene TRBV10-1 combines with J gene TRBJ2-7; D perhaps matches TRBD1 (6 bases). Looked up from germline, CDR1 is WNHNN and CDR2 is SYGVQD (reference sequence). This CDR3 is built from 14 residues. Trimming removed 6 bases at V and 2 bases at J, with 14 bases between. CDR3 protein: CASRTAGDTYEQYF. The CDR3 DNA sequence: TGCGCCAGCAGGACCGCAGGGGATACCTACGAGCAGTACTTC.

The chain recombines TRBV19 with TRBJ2-1; the match to TRBD2 covers 7 bases. J lost 9 bases, V lost 0 bases, and 5 bases had no gene match. The CDR3 is 14 residues long. The germline gives CDR1 LNHDA, CDR2 SQIVND (reference sequence). DNA of the CDR3: TGTGCCAGTAGTATAGATGGGGGGGGAGGTGAGCAGTTCTTC. It is translated as CASSIDGGGGEQFF.

This clone turned up a few times. The gene calls are TRBV14 and TRBJ1-2; the D is unclear. The CDR3 length is 12 residues. From germline, CDR1 is SGHDN and CDR2 FVKESK. V lost 4 bases to trimming and J lost 7 bases, with 10 bases between them. The CDR3, as DNA: TGTGCCAGCAGCCCCTCTCGGACTGGCTACACCTTC. This gives the protein CASSPSRTGYTF.

V gene TRBV6-5 combines with J gene TRBJ1-5; D unresolved. Trimming took off 0 bases at V and 7 bases at J, with 7 bases between the two ends. This CDR3 spans 13 amino acids. The germline V gene encodes CDR1 MNHEY and CDR2 SVGAGI. The CDR3 region has the DNA TGTGCCAGCAGTTACTCGCGTTGGCAGCCCCAGCATTTT. Amino acid sequence: CASSYSRWQPQHF.

The chain recombines TRBV5-1 with TRBJ2-7; possible D gene TRBD2, 6 bases. Trimming took off 4 bases at V and 3 bases at J, with 14 bases between the two ends. CDR1 and CDR2 (germline): SGHRS, YFSETQ. The CDR3 has 14 amino acids. The CDR3 protein is CASSRNDGGYEQYF. CDR3 nucleotide sequence: TGCGCCAGCAGCAGGAACGACGGGGGCTACGAGCAGTACTTC.

This chain links TRBV14 with TRBJ1-3; D gene uncertain. CDR1 and CDR2 from the germline V gene are SGHDN and FVKESK. The V and J ends lost 0 bases and 0 bases respectively, with 9 bases between them. The CDR3 loop spans 16 amino acids. The CDR3 reads CASSQDQWPSGNTIYF. The CDR3 region has the DNA TGTGCCAGCAGCCAAGATCAGTGGCCCTCTGGAAACACCATATATTTT.

This chain joins TRBV5-4 and TRBJ1-4, with TRBD1 as a possible D gene (5 bases). The CDR3 has 14 residues. The germline CDR1 and CDR2 sequences are SGHNT and YYREEE (reference sequence). Trimming left V 4 bases short and J 8 bases short, with 15 bases between. CDR3 sequence: CASSPRGGNEKLFF. As DNA, the CDR3 is TGTGCCAGCAGCCCACGGGGGGGAAACGAAAAACTGTTTTTT. The variable domain in full, completed from reference TRBV5-4 and TRBJ1-4, reads ETGVTQSPTHLIKTRGQQVTLRCSSQSGHNTVSWYQQALGQGPQFIFQYYREEENGRGNFPPRFSGLQFPNYSSELNVNALELDDSALYLCASSPRGGNEKLFFGSGTQLSVL.

The CDR3 nucleotides read TGTGCCAGCTCACCACAGGGCTATAGCAATCAGCCCCAGCATTTT. It is translated as CASSPQGYSNQPQHF. The chain is built from TRBV18 and TRBJ1-5; D gene unclear. V was cut by 1 base and J by 0 bases, with 7 bases left in between. Germline CDR1 reads KGHSH; CDR2 reads LQKENI. The CDR3 has 15 residues. Using reference TRBV18 and TRBJ1-5 for the parts outside the CDR3, the full variable domain is NAGVMQNPRHLVRRRGQEARLRCSPMKGHSHVYWYRQLPEEGLKFMVYLQKENIIDESGMPKERFSAEFPKEGPSILRIQQVVRGDSAAYFCASSPQGYSNQPQHFGDGTRLSIL.

This rearrangement joins TRBV7-9 to TRBJ1-5, with D unresolved. The CDR3 is made up of 15 amino acids. Germline assignment: CDR1 SEHNR and CDR2 FQNEAQ (reference sequence). Trimming pared 1 base from V and 3 bases from J, leaving 10 bases between. CDR3 coding DNA: TGTGCCAGCAGCTTAGGAGGAGGGTCCAATCAGCCCCAGCATTTT. This gives the protein CASSLGGGSNQPQHF.

This sequence joins TRBV28 and TRBJ2-7, with 7 bases that match TRBD1. V lost 5 bases, J lost 0 bases, and 4 bases stayed unmatched. CDR3 length equals 14 residues. Germline V gene data show CDR1 as MDHEN and CDR2 as SYDVKM. The CDR3 protein is CASSVTGRSYEQYF. The CDR3 DNA sequence: TGTGCCAGCAGTGTGACAGGGCGCTCCTACGAGCAGTACTTC.

The chain uses TRBV19 and TRBJ1-2; D not certain. Looked up from germline, CDR1 is LNHDA and CDR2 is SQIVND (reference sequence). Deletions cut 5 bases from V and 2 bases from J, with 9 bases between. The CDR3 is 13 residues long. This CDR3 is CASSWSENYGYTF. CDR3 sequence (DNA): TGTGCCAGTAGTTGGTCAGAGAACTATGGCTACACCTTC. The entire variable domain, with the rest obtained from reference TRBV19 and TRBJ1-2, is as follows: DGGITQSPKYLFRKEGQNVTLSCEQNLNHDAMYWYRQDPGQGLRLIYYSQIVNDFQKGDIAEGYSVSREKKESFPLTVTSAQKNPTAFYLCASSWSENYGYTFGSGTRLTVV.

The chain combines TRBV5-1 with TRBJ1-3, with D unclear. The CDR3 extends over 15 amino acids. CDR1 is SGHRS and CDR2 is YFSETQ in the germline V gene. V gave up 0 bases and J gave up 0 bases, with 7 bases separating them. DNA of the CDR3: TGCGCCAGCAGCTTGGAGGCAGACTCTGGAAACACCATATATTTT. Residues: CASSLEADSGNTIYF.

There are a few counts of this clone. This rearrangement joins TRBV28 to TRBJ1-5, with no clear D. Per germline, CDR1 MDHEN and CDR2 SYDVKM. V shed 9 bases and J shed 0 bases, with 15 bases lying between them. The CDR3 contains 15 residues. CDR3 region: CASGGQTYSNQPQHF. CDR3 DNA sequence: TGTGCCAGTGGCGGGCAAACCTATAGCAATCAGCCCCAGCATTTT.

The chain links TRBV11-2 to TRBJ1-2; D gene uncertain. Trimming removed 0 bases from V and 2 bases from J, with 10 bases in between. Germline V gene sequence: CDR1 SGHAT, CDR2 FQNNGV. The CDR3 loop spans 15 amino acids. The CDR3 reads CASSLDPAGNYGYTF. CDR3 DNA: TGTGCCAGCAGCTTAGATCCGGCAGGAAACTATGGCTACACCTTC.

Concerning this clone itself: At one boundary the junction diverges from the germline segment, which might be a read error. V and J are TRBV7-7 and TRBJ1-5, with D hard to call. CDR3 length: 13 amino acids. Germline assignment: CDR1 SSHAT and CDR2 FNYEAQ (reference sequence). CDR3 nucleotide sequence: TGTGCCAGCAGCCCAATAATGCAATCAGCCCCAGCATTT. As protein: CASSPIMQSAPAF.

The rearrangement links TRBV2 to TRBJ1-6, with TRBD1 as a possible D gene (6 bases). CDR3 length equals 14 residues. In germline, CDR1 is SNHLY, CDR2 FYNNEI. V gave up 3 bases and J gave up 9 bases, with 12 bases separating them. The DNA for the CDR3 is TGTGCCAGCAGTGAGGGGGGGCGAAGTTCACCCCTCCACTTT. Its translation: CASSEGGRSSPLHF. The full variable domain, its missing parts supplied by reference TRBV2 and TRBJ1-6, is EPEVTQTPSHQVTQMGQEVILRCVPISNHLYFYWYRQILGQKVEFLVSFYNNEISEKSEIFDDQFSVERPDGSNFTLKIRSTKLEDSAMYFCASSEGGRSSPLHFGNGTRLTVT.

The CDR3 DNA sequence: TGTGCCAGAAGCTTGAGGAGTTGCTCCTACGAGCAGTACTTC. It specifies CARSLRSCSYEQYF. This chain joins TRBV5-3 and TRBJ2-7; D is ambiguous. TRBV5-3 is an ORF, with its function uncertain. CDR3 size: 14 residues. Trimming shortened V by 1 base and J by 0 bases, and 8 bases separated the two germline ends.

The chain joins TRBV5-6 to TRBJ1-2; a weak D match, TRBD1 (5 bases). The V gene lost 5 bases and the J gene lost 5 bases, with 16 bases spanning the gap. The CDR3 is 14 residues long. CDR1 SGHDT and CDR2 YYEEEE come from the germline V gene. For the CDR3, the DNA is TGTGCCAGCAGTCCCGGGGGAGCGAGATATGGCTACACCTTC. This encodes CASSPGGARYGYTF.

Only a few counts were recorded for this clone. The V call is TRBV27, the J call TRBJ2-7, with 9 bases aligning to TRBD2. J lost 5 bases, V lost 5 bases, and 4 bases had no gene match. The CDR3 extends over 13 amino acids. CDR1 is MNHEY, CDR2 SMNVEV, per germline (reference sequence). The CDR3 loop is CASSAGLAHEQYF. The CDR3 DNA reads TGTGCCAGCAGTGCGGGACTAGCCCACGAGCAGTACTTC.

As regards this clone: One junction end does not reproduce the germline sequence, and a read error may be involved. This chain connects TRBV28 to TRBJ1-3; D gene unclear. The CDR3 is 12 residues long. Germline loops: CDR1 MDHEN, CDR2 SYDVKM. CDR3 protein: CASSLIQGAIHF. The CDR3, as DNA: TGTGCCAGCAGTTTGATTCAAGGAGCAATCCATTTT.

In DNA, the CDR3 is TGTGCCTCCGGACAGGGACTCAATCAGCCCCAGCATTTT. Translated: CASGQGLNQPQHF. The chain carries TRBV30 and TRBJ1-5, with TRBD1 matching 8 bases. After removal of 7 bases from V and 3 bases from J, the junction contained 5 bases not matched to a gene. Germline V gene sequence: CDR1 GTSNPN, CDR2 SVGIG (reference sequence). There are 13 residues in the CDR3.

The genes are TRBV29-1 and TRBJ1-2; D gene uncertain. The germline V and J ends were trimmed by 8 bases and 5 bases, with 9 bases remaining between them. The germline V gene encodes CDR1 SQVTM and CDR2 ANQGSEA. There are 10 residues in the CDR3. The DNA of the CDR3 is TGCAGCTGTAGTGGGTATGGCTACACCTTC. Residues: CSCSGYGYTF. Using reference TRBV29-1 and TRBJ1-2 for the parts outside the CDR3, the full variable domain is SAVISQKPSRDICQRGTSLTIQCQVDSQVTMMFWYRQQPGQSLTLIATANQGSEATYESGFVIDKFPISRPNLTFSTLTVSNMSPEDSSIYLCSCSGYGYTFGSGTRLTVV.

The chain is built from TRBV9 and TRBJ1-1; 11 bases match TRBD1. This CDR3 spans 17 amino acids. The V gene's germline CDR1 is SGDLS and CDR2 YYNGEE. V shed 3 bases and J 4 bases; nucleotides not matched to a gene: 11. DNA for the CDR3: TGTGCCAGCAGCGCATATGCCGGGACAGGGGGTGTCACTGAAGCTTTCTTT. It is translated as CASSAYAGTGGVTEAFF.

The chain uses TRBV19 and TRBJ2-1, with 7 bases aligning to TRBD1. Germline-derived CDR1 and CDR2 are LNHDA and SQIVND (reference sequence). The V and J ends lost 3 bases and 7 bases, in that order; junction bases with no gene match: 6. This CDR3 is 14 amino acids long. The DNA for the CDR3 is TGTGCCAGTAGTATTTTAACAGGGGCGAATGAGCAGTTCTTC. It translates to CASSILTGANEQFF.

The chain couples TRBV11-3 to TRBJ2-1; 7 bases line up with TRBD2. In germline, CDR1 is SGHNT, CDR2 YENEEA. After removal of 4 bases from V and 3 bases from J, the junction contained 6 bases not matched to a gene. The CDR3 loop spans 15 amino acids. In DNA form, the CDR3 reads TGTGCCAGCAGCTCCACAGCGGGGAGCTACAATGAGCAGTTCTTC. Protein product: CASSSTAGSYNEQFF. Full variable domain (outside the CDR3, taken from reference TRBV11-3 and TRBJ2-1): EAGVVQSPRYKIIEKKQPVAFWCNPISGHNTLYWYLQNLGQGPELLIRYENEEAVDDSQLPKDRFSAERLKGVDSTLKIQPAELGDSAVYLCASSSTAGSYNEQFFGPGTRLTVL.

V usage is TRBV19 and J usage is TRBJ2-5; D not certain. CDR1 and CDR2 from the germline V gene are LNHDA and SQIVND (reference sequence). The CDR3 length is 14 residues. V was shortened by 8 bases and J by 5 bases, with 18 bases between the two germline ends. This chain's CDR3 is CASSGLRHEETQYF. CDR3 nucleotide sequence: TGTGCCAGTTCTGGTCTACGACATGAGGAGACCCAGTACTTC.

This chain joins TRBV10-3 and TRBJ2-7; possible D gene TRBD2, 6 bases. The V end lost 7 bases, the J end lost 2 bases, and 12 bases lay between the germline ends. CDR1 and CDR2 from the germline V gene are ENHRY and SYGVKD. This CDR3 is 13 amino acids long. The CDR3 DNA is TGTGCCATCAATCCCGGAGGGGCCTACGAGCAGTACTTC. Its translation: CAINPGGAYEQYF.

V gene TRBV28 combines with J gene TRBJ2-5; D is unclear. The CDR3 length is 13 residues. Germline V CDR1 and CDR2: MDHEN, SYDVKM. Trimming shortened V by 2 bases and J by 5 bases, and 9 bases separated the two germline ends. CDR3 in DNA: TGTGCCAGCAGTTTAAGAAACCCGGAGACCCAGTACTTC. Translation: CASSLRNPETQYF.

V gene TRBV5-1 combines with J gene TRBJ1-3; D ambiguous. Trimming took off 4 bases at V and 0 bases at J, with 8 bases between the two ends. CDR3 length equals 14 residues. Germline loops: CDR1 SGHRS, CDR2 YFSETQ. CDR3 loop: CASSPEGSGNTIYF. DNA of the CDR3: TGCGCCAGCAGCCCCGAAGGCTCTGGAAACACCATATATTTT.

The CDR3 loop reads CASSQESGAGLNIQYF. In DNA, the CDR3 is TGTGCCAGCAGCCAAGAATCTGGGGCCGGGCTGAACATTCAGTACTTC. This sequence joins TRBV4-2 and TRBJ2-4; D might be TRBD1 (5 bases). Trimming pared 0 bases from V and 7 bases from J, leaving 16 bases between. In germline, CDR1 is LGHNA, CDR2 YNFKEQ. The CDR3 has 16 residues.